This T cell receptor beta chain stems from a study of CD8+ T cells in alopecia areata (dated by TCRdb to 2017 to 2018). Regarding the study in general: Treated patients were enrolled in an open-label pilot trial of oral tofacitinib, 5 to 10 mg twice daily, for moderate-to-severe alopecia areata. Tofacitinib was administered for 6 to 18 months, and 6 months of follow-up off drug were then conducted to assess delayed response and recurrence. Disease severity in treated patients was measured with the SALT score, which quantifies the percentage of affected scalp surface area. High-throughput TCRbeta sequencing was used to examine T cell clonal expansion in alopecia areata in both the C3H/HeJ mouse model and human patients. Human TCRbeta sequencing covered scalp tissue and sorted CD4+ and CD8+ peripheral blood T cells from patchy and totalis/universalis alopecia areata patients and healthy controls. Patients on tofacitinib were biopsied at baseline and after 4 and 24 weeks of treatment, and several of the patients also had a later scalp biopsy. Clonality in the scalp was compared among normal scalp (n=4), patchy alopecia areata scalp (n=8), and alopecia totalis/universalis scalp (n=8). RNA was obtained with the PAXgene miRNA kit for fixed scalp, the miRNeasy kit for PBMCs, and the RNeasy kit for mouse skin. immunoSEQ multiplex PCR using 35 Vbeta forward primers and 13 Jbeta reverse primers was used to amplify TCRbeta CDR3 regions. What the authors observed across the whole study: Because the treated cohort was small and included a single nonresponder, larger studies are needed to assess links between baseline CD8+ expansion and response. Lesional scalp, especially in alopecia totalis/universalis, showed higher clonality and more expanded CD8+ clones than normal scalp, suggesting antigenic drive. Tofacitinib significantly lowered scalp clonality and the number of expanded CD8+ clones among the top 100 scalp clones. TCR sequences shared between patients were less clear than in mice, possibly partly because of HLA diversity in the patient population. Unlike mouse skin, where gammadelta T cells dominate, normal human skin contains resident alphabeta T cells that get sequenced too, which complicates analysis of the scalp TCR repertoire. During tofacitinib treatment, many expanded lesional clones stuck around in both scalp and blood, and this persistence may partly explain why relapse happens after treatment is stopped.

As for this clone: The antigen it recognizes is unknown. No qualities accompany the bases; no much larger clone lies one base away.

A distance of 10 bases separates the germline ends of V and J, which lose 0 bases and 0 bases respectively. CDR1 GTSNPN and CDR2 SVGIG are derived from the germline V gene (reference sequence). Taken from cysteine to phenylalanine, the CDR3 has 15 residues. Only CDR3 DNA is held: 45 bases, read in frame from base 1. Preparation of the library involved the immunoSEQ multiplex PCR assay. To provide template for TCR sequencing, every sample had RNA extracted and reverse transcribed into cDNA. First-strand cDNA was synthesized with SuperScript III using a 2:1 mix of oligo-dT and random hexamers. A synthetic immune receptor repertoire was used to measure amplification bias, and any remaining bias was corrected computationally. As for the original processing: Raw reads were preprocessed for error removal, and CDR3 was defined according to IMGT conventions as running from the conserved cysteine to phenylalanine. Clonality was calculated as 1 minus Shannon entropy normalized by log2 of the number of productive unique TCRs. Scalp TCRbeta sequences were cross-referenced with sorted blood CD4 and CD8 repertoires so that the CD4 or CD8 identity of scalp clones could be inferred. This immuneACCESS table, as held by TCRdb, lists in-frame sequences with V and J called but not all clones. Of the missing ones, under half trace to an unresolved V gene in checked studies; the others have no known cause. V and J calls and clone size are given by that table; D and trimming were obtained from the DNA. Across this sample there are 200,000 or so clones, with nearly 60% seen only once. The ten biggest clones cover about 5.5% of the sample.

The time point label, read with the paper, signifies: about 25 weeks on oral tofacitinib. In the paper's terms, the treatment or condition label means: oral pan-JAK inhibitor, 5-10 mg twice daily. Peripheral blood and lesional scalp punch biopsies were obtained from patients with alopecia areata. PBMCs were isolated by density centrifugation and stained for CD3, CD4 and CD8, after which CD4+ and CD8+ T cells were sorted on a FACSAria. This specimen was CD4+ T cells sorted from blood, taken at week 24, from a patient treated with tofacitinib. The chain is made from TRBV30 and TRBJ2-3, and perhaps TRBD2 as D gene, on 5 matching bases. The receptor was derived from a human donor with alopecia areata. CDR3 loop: CAWSVSAGSTDTQYF. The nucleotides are TGTGCCTGGAGTGTTTCGGCGGGCAGCACAGATACGCAGTATTTT.